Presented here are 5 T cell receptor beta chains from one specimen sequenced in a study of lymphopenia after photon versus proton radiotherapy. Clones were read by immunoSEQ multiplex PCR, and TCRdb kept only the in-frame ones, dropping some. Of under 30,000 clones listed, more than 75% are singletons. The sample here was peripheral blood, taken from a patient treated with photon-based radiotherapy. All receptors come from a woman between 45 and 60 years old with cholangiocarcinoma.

CDR3 residues: CASSWDRTNEKLFF. The CDR3 nucleotides are TGTGCCAGCAGTTGGGACCGAACTAATGAAAAACTGTTTTTT. The chain has TRBV6-5 and TRBJ1-4, with D possibly TRBD1 on 5 matching bases. The CDR3 has 14 residues. Germline loops: CDR1 MNHEY, CDR2 SVGAGI. Trimming cost V 4 bases and J 1 base, with 7 bases left between them.

The CDR3 loop reads CASPQAPPEAFF. In DNA, the CDR3 is TGTGCCAGTCCTCAGGCGCCGCCTGAAGCTTTCTTT. The rearrangement links TRBV19 to TRBJ1-1, with no clear D. Germline CDR1 and CDR2: LNHDA and SQIVND (reference sequence). This CDR3 region has 12 residues. V lost 8 bases and J lost 6, with 13 bases in between.

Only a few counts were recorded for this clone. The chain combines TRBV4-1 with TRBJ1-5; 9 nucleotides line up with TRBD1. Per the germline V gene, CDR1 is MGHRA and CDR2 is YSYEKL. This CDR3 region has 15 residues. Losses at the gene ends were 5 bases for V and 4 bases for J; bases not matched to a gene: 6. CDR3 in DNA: TGCGCCAGCAGCTTTACCGACAGGGGGAATCAGCCCCAGCATTTT. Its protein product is CASSFTDRGNQPQHF.

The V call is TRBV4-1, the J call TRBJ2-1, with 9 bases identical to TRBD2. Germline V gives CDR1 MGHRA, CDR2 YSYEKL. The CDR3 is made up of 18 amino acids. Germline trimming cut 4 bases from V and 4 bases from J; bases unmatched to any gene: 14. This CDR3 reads CASSPQAVAGGPYNEQFF. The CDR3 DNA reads TGCGCCAGCAGCCCCCAAGCCGTGGCGGGGGGGCCATACAATGAGCAGTTCTTC.

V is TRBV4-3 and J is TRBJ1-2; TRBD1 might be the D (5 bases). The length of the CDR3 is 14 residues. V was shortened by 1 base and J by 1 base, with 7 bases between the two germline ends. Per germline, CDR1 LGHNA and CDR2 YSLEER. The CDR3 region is CASSQAGGNYGYTF. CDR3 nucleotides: TGCGCCAGCAGCCAAGCGGGGGGTAACTATGGCTACACCTTC.